This is a list of T cell receptor beta chains from one sample in a study of T cell clusters in autoimmune cytopenias. TCRdb processed the multiplex PCR reads again and assigns one entry to each CDR3 protein, with no DNA. The sample table sets out around 7,800 distinct CDR3 sequences. Sequencing was performed on peripheral blood. The receptors were sampled from a human donor with an autoimmune cytopenia or autoimmune hepatitis (not recorded which). CDR3s include the opening cysteine and the closing phenylalanine or tryptophan. Size is stated for part of the rows, as once, few or many counts, or as a class when the clone is expanded.

v_call,j_call,clone_size,cdr3_aa
TRBV20-1,TRBJ2-7,medium-sized,CSASSGTGSYEQYF
TRBV11-2,TRBJ2-6,-,CASSSTNYDPSSGANVLTF
TRBV11-2,TRBJ2-3,-,CASSLGGDRSADTQYF
TRBV2,TRBJ2-7,-,CASSERLAREQYF
TRBV6-5,TRBJ1-1,medium-sized,CASSRKQGMDTEAFF
TRBV2,TRBJ2-7,-,CASSGSWDIGYEQYF
TRBV7-6,TRBJ2-3,medium-sized,CASSIRGLDSGGVGDTQYF
TRBV20-1,TRBJ1-1,-,CSATRVRTEAFF
TRBV6-5,TRBJ1-5,-,CASSYSDRGEPQHF
TRBV4-3,TRBJ2-7,-,CASSRTGGEEQYF
TRBV20-1,TRBJ2-7,-,CSARDPSYEQYF
TRBV6-6,TRBJ2-1,-,CASRRGQLEGNEQFF
TRBV7-9,TRBJ1-2,medium-sized,CASSLTEDGYTF
TRBV13,TRBJ2-5,-,CASSLVETQYF
TRBV30,TRBJ1-1,medium-sized,CAWSGGLSEAFF
TRBV6-2/TRBV6-3,TRBJ1-1,-,CASSPPAGKKAEAFF
TRBV11-3,TRBJ2-5,-,CASSFSGQPQETQYF
TRBV28,TRBJ2-5,-,CASSDPGATYF
TRBV4-3,TRBJ1-6,-,CASSQDPGEGSPLHF
TRBV28,TRBJ1-1,-,CASRPGQGRTEAFF
TRBV20-1,TRBJ2-5,-,CSARDHGGQETQYF
TRBV19,TRBJ1-4,medium-sized,CASSRGSRDRDEKLFF
TRBV18,TRBJ2-1,-,CASSPGANSYNEQFF
TRBV20-1,TRBJ1-2,medium-sized,CSARVGGLRGYTF
TRBV6-2/TRBV6-3,TRBJ1-2,medium-sized,CASSRRDPGQGYGYTF
TRBV4-3,TRBJ2-1,-,CASSQDGKFEQFF
TRBV10-3,TRBJ1-5,-,CAISERGGQGAFNQPQHF
TRBV5-6,TRBJ2-2,medium-sized,CASSLGPAGGPGELFF
TRBV29-1,TRBJ2-7,medium-sized,CSVEEGEGLYEQYF
TRBV27,TRBJ1-5,medium-sized,CASRSLEQVGGNQPQHF
TRBV19,TRBJ1-3,medium-sized,CASSIGIGMAGNTIYF